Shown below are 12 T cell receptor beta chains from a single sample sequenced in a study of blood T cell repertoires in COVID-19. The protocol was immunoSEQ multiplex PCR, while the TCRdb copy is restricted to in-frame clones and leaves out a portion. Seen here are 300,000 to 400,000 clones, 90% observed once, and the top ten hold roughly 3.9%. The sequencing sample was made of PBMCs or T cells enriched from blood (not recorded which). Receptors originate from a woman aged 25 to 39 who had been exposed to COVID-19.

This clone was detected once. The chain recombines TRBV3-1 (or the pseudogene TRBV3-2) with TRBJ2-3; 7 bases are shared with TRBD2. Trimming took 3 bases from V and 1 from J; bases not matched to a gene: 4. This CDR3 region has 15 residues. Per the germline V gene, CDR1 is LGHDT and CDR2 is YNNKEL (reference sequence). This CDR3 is CASSHGGDGTDTQYF. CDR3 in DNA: TGTGCCAGCAGCCATGGGGGGGATGGCACAGATACGCAGTATTTT.

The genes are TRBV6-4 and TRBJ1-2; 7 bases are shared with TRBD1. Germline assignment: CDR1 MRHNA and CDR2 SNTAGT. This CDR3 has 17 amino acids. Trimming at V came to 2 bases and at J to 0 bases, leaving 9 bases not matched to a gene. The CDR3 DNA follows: TGTGCCAGCAGTGACGGCCCGTACAGGGGTTCTAACTATGGCTACACCTTC. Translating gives CASSDGPYRGSNYGYTF.

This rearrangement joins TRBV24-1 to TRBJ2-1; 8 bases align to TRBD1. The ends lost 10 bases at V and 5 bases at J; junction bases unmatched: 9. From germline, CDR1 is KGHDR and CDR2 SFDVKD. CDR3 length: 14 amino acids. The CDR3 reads CATQQGGLHNEQFF. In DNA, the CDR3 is TGTGCCACGCAACAGGGGGGTCTCCACAATGAGCAGTTCTTC.

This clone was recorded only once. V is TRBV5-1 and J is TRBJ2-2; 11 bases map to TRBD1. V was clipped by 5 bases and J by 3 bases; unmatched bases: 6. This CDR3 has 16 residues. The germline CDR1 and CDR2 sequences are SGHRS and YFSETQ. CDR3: CASRPGQGADTGELFF. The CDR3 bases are TGCGCCAGCAGACCCGGACAGGGGGCGGACACCGGGGAGCTGTTTTTT.

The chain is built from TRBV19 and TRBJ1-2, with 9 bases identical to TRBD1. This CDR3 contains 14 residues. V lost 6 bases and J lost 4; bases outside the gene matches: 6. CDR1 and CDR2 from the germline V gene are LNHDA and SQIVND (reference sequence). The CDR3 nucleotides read TGTGCCAGTAGGTCGGGACAGGGACTCTATGGCTACACCTTC. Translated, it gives CASRSGQGLYGYTF.

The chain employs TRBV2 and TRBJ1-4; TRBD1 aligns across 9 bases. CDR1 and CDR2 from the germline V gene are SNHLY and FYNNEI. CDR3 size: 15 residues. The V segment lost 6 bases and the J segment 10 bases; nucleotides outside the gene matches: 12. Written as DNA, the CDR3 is TGTGCCAGCAGGTTGCAGTTCGGGACAGGGTCAAAACTGTTTTTT. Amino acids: CASRLQFGTGSKLFF.

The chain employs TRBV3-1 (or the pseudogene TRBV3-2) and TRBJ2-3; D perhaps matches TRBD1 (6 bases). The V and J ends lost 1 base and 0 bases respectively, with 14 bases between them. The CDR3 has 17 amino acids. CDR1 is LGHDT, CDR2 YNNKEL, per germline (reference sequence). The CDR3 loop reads CASSQGLGTHSTDTQYF. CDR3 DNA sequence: TGTGCCAGCAGCCAAGGACTCGGGACACATAGCACAGATACGCAGTATTTT.

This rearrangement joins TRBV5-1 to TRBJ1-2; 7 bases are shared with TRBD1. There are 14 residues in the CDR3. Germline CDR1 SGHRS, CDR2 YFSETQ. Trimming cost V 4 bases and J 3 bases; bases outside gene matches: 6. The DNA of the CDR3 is TGCGCCAGCAGCACCGCAACAGGGGACTATGGCTACACCTTC. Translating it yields CASSTATGDYGYTF.

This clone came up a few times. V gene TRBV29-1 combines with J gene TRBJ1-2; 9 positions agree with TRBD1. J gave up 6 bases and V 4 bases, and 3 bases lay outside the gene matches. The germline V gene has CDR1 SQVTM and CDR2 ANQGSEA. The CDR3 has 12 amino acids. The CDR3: CSVGGQGNGYTF. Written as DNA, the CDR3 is TGCAGCGTTGGGGGACAGGGTAATGGCTACACCTTC.

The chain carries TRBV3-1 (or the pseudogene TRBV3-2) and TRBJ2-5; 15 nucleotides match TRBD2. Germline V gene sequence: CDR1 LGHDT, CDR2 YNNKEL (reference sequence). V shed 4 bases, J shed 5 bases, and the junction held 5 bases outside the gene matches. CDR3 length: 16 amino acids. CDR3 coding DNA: TGTGCCAGCAGCCCCGGACTAGCGGGGGGGAGGGAGACCCAGTACTTC. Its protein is CASSPGLAGGRETQYF.

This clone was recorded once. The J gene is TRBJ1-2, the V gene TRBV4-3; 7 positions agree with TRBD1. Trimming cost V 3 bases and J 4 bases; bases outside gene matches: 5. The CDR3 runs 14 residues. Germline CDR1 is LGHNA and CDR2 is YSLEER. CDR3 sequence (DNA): TGCGCCAGCAGCCAGGCACAGGGGTCCTATGGCTACACCTTC. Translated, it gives CASSQAQGSYGYTF.

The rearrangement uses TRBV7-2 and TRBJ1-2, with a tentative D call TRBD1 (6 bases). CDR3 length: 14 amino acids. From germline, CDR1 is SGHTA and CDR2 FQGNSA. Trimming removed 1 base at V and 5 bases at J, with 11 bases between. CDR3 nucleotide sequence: TGTGCCAGCAGCTTAGTTGCAGGGGAGTATGGCTACACCTTC. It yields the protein CASSLVAGEYGYTF.